This TCR beta chain came from a study of beta chain features in type 1 diabetes. Study observations and caveats: Moderate yet significant TCRB CDR3 shortening was seen in Type 1 diabetes patients in all four CD4+ subsets.

The table lists this clone with a few counts. Its antigen is undetermined. Of the isolated RNA, all was reverse transcribed, and so the sequenced material was expressed TCRB transcripts. Assay: immunoSEQ multiplex PCR; the TCRdb copy retains only in-frame clones and omits some. The sample has 200,000 to 300,000 clones; less than 15% are singletons. Germline CDR1 reads SGHTA; CDR2 reads FQGNSA. V was shortened by 1 base and J by 5 bases, with 12 bases between the two germline ends. CDR3 length equals 14 residues. The TCR originated in a woman between 40 and 55 years old in good health. Sequencing was done on a sample of naive CD4+ T cells from blood. This rearrangement joins TRBV7-2 to TRBJ2-7; possible D gene TRBD1, 5 bases. CDR3 coding DNA: TGTGCCAGCAGCTTAGATCCAGGGATCCACGAGCAGTACTTC. Amino acid sequence: CASSLDPGIHEQYF. Based on the CDR3 plus reference TRBV7-2 and TRBJ2-7, the full variable domain is GAGVSQSPSNKVTEKGKDVELRCDPISGHTALYWYRQSLGQGLEFLIYFQGNSAPDKSGLPSDRFSAERTGGSVSTLTIQRTQQEDSAVYLCASSLDPGIHEQYFGPGTRLTVT.